The rows below give T cell receptor beta chains drawn from one sample of a study of human T cells and chemical hapten exposure. TCRdb analysed the RACE reads with MiXCR anew, one entry per CDR3 protein. The data hold under 45,000 distinct CDR3 sequences, with 5.5% observed a single time. Sequenced material: whole blood. Receptors originate from a human donor in good health. Some clones in this sample may be carry-over from other donors' samples. Both conserved end residues are trimmed from each CDR3. Some rows have no size entry. The others give once, few or many, or a class for an expanded clone.

V	size	CDR3
TRBV7-9	many	ASSRPGTGVTDTQY
TRBV28	medium-sized	ASSFNSFGIQY
TRBV10-3	many	AIKDGTGESDTQY
TRBV7-2	.	ASSPAQVVSYEQY
TRBV6-1	many	ASSPKLSPGSARYEQF
TRBV6-5	few	ASKPWVEAGNTIY
TRBV4-1	many	ASSQGVLGETQY
TRBV28	many	ASSSRQRRGYT
TRBV12-3/TRBV12-4	many	ASSSEQGRQPQH
TRBV6-6	.	ASTLPAGADTQY
TRBV9	many	ASSPDWGAGTGELF
TRBV5-1	many	ASSLVPDLSYEQY
TRBV28	many	ASIDGSGRPDTQY
TRBV20-1	many	SARTGSGNEQF
TRBV4-1	many	ASSQDGTAGGSPLH
TRBV28	many	ASNLQGASTDTQY
TRBV5-1	few	ASSLEGVGNQPQH
TRBV18	many	ASSPQGVDTQY
TRBV5-6	few	ASSFDTENTEAF
TRBV12-3/TRBV12-4	.	ASSFANEQF
TRBV6-4	.	DSSGTGGTDTQY
TRBV15	few	ATSRADIGSEQF
TRBV12-3/TRBV12-4	many	ASSLEGLPGYEQY
TRBV19	.	LKTVEAF
TRBV7-8	.	ASSLVGKSTEAF
TRBV3-1	many	ASSHTGDELF
TRBV6-2/TRBV6-3	.	ASSDILETQY
TRBV4-2	many	ASSQDTGATEAF